Shown below are 15 T cell receptor beta chains from a single sample sequenced in a study of regulatory T cells in long-lasting Graves disease. The TCR beta library used iRepertoire HTBI primers with Arm-PCR amplification of CDR3. Using its own MiXCR run on the multiplex PCR reads, TCRdb lists one record per CDR3 protein. Of 400,000 or so distinct CDR3 sequences listed, around 21% are singletons. Time point defined: persistent/refractory GD, antithyroid drugs over 5 years with positive TRAb. PBMC-extracted RNA yielded the TCR library. The starting material was peripheral blood mononuclear cells (PBMCs), obtained when the disease was refractory, from a patient treated with antithyroid drugs. The source is a female donor with Graves disease.

A few counts support this clonotype. The V gene is TRBV24-1, the J gene TRBJ2-5; D unresolved. CDR3 size: 14 residues. The germline V gene encodes CDR1 KGHDR and CDR2 SFDVKD. The ends were cut back, 1 base at V and 5 bases at J, with 10 bases in the middle. The DNA of the CDR3 is TGTGCCACCAGTGATTTAGGGTCGAAGGAGACCCAGTACTTC. Protein sequence: CATSDLGSKETQYF.

In this sample, this clonotype turned up many times. The chain has TRBV13 and TRBJ1-2; maybe TRBD1 (5 bases). Trimming took off 1 base at V and 8 bases at J, with 14 bases between the two ends. The CDR3 has 14 amino acids. Germline V gives CDR1 PRHDT, CDR2 FYEKMQ (reference sequence). CDR3 bases: TGTGCCAGCAGCTTAGTCGCAGGGAGGGGAGGCTACACCTTC. It yields the protein CASSLVAGRGGYTF.

This clonotype was observed a handful of times. The CDR3 here is CASSRSLDEQFF. In DNA, the CDR3 is TGTGCCAGCAGCCGAAGTTTAGATGAGCAGTTCTTC. This chain joins TRBV12-3 or TRBV12-4 and TRBJ2-1; no firm D call. V was pared by 6 bases and J by 8 bases, with 11 bases between. The CDR3 extends over 12 amino acids.

V is TRBV19 and J is TRBJ2-7; D is undetermined. Germline CDR1 is LNHDA and CDR2 is SQIVND (reference sequence). The CDR3 contains 12 residues. Between the trimmed V and J ends, which lost 9 bases and 7 bases, there was a span of 16 bases. CDR3 DNA sequence: TGTGCCAGCGCCAATGATCTTCATGAGCAGTACTTC. Amino acids: CASANDLHEQYF.

The DNA of the CDR3 is TGCGCCAGCACAGGGACCTACGAGCAGTACTTC. Translation gives CASTGTYEQYF. The chain links TRBV10-1 to TRBJ2-7; possible D gene TRBD1, 5 bases. V gave up 7 bases and J gave up 2 bases, with 6 bases separating them. Germline V CDR1 and CDR2: WNHNN, SYGVQD (reference sequence). The CDR3 is 11 amino acids.

This clonotype was counted many times. The chain combines TRBV28 with TRBJ2-6; D is undetermined. The CDR3 has 16 residues. The V end lost 3 bases, the J end lost 4 bases, and 13 bases lay between the germline ends. Per germline, CDR1 MDHEN and CDR2 SYDVKM. CDR3 sequence (DNA): TGTGCCAGCAGTTTCCGACGCAGCAAAGGGGCCAACGTCCTGACTTTC. It translates to CASSFRRSKGANVLTF. Full variable domain (remainder filled in from reference TRBV28 and TRBJ2-6): DVKVTQSSRYLVKRTGEKVFLECVQDMDHENMFWYRQDPGLGLRLIYFSYDVKMKEKGDIPEGYSVSREKKERFSLILESASTNQTSMYLCASSFRRSKGANVLTFGAGSRLTVL.

In this sample, this clonotype turned up many times. The chain combines TRBV2 with TRBJ2-7; 7 bases are shared with TRBD2. V shed 3 bases, J shed 2 bases, and the junction held 16 bases outside the gene matches. CDR3 length: 18 residues. Looked up from germline, CDR1 is SNHLY and CDR2 is FYNNEI. The CDR3 here is CASSDPLLGGSKPYEQYF. The CDR3 bases are TGTGCCAGCAGTGATCCCCTCTTGGGCGGGAGCAAGCCCTACGAGCAGTACTTC.

V gene TRBV29-1 combines with J gene TRBJ2-5, with TRBD2 matching 7 bases. This CDR3 is 14 amino acids long. From germline, CDR1 is SQVTM and CDR2 ANQGSEA. V gave up 6 bases and J gave up 4 bases; unmatched junction bases: 11. CDR3: CSVILLTSPETQYF. CDR3 DNA sequence: TGCAGCGTCATACTACTGACTAGCCCAGAGACCCAGTACTTC.

In its sample, this clonotype was seen a few times. The chain couples TRBV7-9 to TRBJ1-3, with D tentatively TRBD1 (6 bases). Germline V gene sequence: CDR1 SEHNR, CDR2 FQNEAQ (reference sequence). The length of the CDR3 is 14 residues. Trimming left V 4 bases short and J 7 bases short, with 14 bases between. This chain's CDR3 is CASSSGTSPNTIYF. CDR3 sequence (DNA): TGTGCCAGCAGCTCCGGGACAAGCCCCAACACCATATATTTT.

In this sample, this clonotype turned up a few times. This sequence joins TRBV11-2 and TRBJ2-3; D remains unclear. CDR1 SGHAT and CDR2 FQNNGV come from the germline V gene. V was trimmed by 1 base and J by 2 bases, leaving 10 bases between them. This CDR3 has 15 amino acids. DNA for the CDR3: TGTGCCAGCAGCTTAGCATGGACGGTCACAGATACGCAGTATTTT. This gives the protein CASSLAWTVTDTQYF.

This clonotype turned up a few times. The chain combines TRBV15 with TRBJ1-4, with D possibly being TRBD1 (5 bases). Trimming shortened V by 3 bases and J by 8 bases, and 16 bases separated the two germline ends. This CDR3 spans 15 amino acids. The germline CDR1 and CDR2 sequences are LNHNV and YYDKDF (reference sequence). The CDR3 sequence is CATSSTRGRLEKLFF. CDR3 nucleotide sequence: TGTGCCACCAGCAGTACAAGGGGCCGGTTGGAAAAACTGTTTTTT.

This clonotype occurred a few times. The rearrangement uses TRBV27 and TRBJ1-2; the match to TRBD1 covers 8 bases. V lost 8 bases to trimming and J lost 7 bases; unmatched junction nucleotides: 9. The CDR3 is made up of 13 amino acids. Germline CDR1 is MNHEY and CDR2 is SMNVEV (reference sequence). CDR3 amino acids: CASGLQGAAGYTF. CDR3 nucleotides: TGTGCCAGCGGCCTTCAGGGGGCGGCTGGCTACACCTTC.

This clonotype was detected many times. The J gene is TRBJ1-4, the V gene TRBV27, with TRBD1 identical over 10 bases. Germline V gene data show CDR1 as MNHEY and CDR2 as SMNVEV (reference sequence). This CDR3 has 14 amino acids. V dropped 6 bases and J dropped 6; count of bases not matched to a gene: 4. The DNA of the CDR3 is TGTGCCAGCAGCGACAGGGGGCGCGATGAAAAACTGTTTTTT. Protein sequence: CASSDRGRDEKLFF.

This clonotype was recorded at least ten times. The chain joins TRBV11-1 to TRBJ2-5; TRBD1 agrees at 9 bases. Germline values: CDR1 SGHAT, CDR2 FQDESV (reference sequence). The CDR3 has 16 residues. J gave up 1 base and V 5 bases, and 8 bases lay outside the gene matches. This CDR3 reads CASSLGTGNFQETQYF. In DNA, the CDR3 is TGTGCCAGCAGCCTTGGGACAGGGAATTTCCAAGAGACCCAGTACTTC. The full variable domain, rest sourced from reference TRBV11-1 and TRBJ2-5, is EAEVAQSPRYKITEKSQAVAFWCDPISGHATLYWYRQILGQGPELLVQFQDESVVDDSQLPKDRFSAERLKGVDSTLKIQPAELGDSAMYLCASSLGTGNFQETQYFGPGTRLLVL.

Worth noting for this clonotype: This may stem from a read error, because a much larger clone lies one nucleotide away. The V call is TRBV28, the J call TRBJ2-7; a possible D gene is TRBD2 (5 bases). The CDR3 is made up of 15 amino acids. V shed 5 bases and J shed 0 bases, with 14 bases lying between them. CDR1 MDHEN and CDR2 SYDVKM come from the germline V gene. DNA for the CDR3: TGTGCCAGCAGTAGTTCGAGGGCGAGCTCCTACGAGCAGTACTTC. As protein: CASSSSRASSYEQYF.